What follows are 25 T cell receptor beta chains derived from one specimen sequenced in a study of blood T cells in healthy people across ages. It was with a sample-barcoded 5' primer and a J-beta primer mix that a second PCR of roughly 7 to 12 cycles was run. MiXCR was run by TCRdb on the 5' RACE reads, yielding one entry per CDR3 protein. The data contain hundreds of thousands of distinct CDR3 sequences, 25% of them singletons. In addition, the sample was reused for a study of T cells of mothers and their children.

Sequencing input: blood. All receptors come from a boy between 10 and 17 years old in good health.

The chain has TRBV24-1 and TRBJ2-3; D unclear. Germline lookup yields CDR1 KGHDR and CDR2 SFDVKD. Deletions cut 7 bases from V and 0 bases from J, with 7 bases between. CDR3 length: 13 residues. The CDR3 DNA is TGTGCCACCAGGGCGCGAAGCACAGATACGCAGTATTTT. Translating gives CATRARSTDTQYF.

This clonotype has just a few counts. The chain has TRBV6-1 and TRBJ2-5; D remains unclear. V lost 4 bases to trimming and J lost 5 bases, with 8 bases between them. The germline V gene encodes CDR1 MNHNS and CDR2 SASEGT. The length of the CDR3 is 12 residues. The CDR3 nucleotides are TGTGCCAGCAGTGCCCTTATGGAGACCCAGTACTTC. It specifies CASSALMETQYF.

The chain couples TRBV7-6 to TRBJ2-1; TRBD1 agrees at 11 bases. The ends lost 5 bases at V and 0 bases at J; junction bases unmatched: 3. Germline loops: CDR1 SGHVS, CDR2 FNYEAQ. This CDR3 has 16 amino acids. CDR3 protein: CASSPGTGGSYNEQFF. The CDR3 coding sequence is TGTGCCAGCAGCCCTGGGACAGGGGGCTCCTACAATGAGCAGTTCTTC.

The V call is TRBV3-1, the J call TRBJ2-7; TRBD2 matches 8 bases. V lost 1 base, J lost 3 bases, and 8 bases stayed unmatched. CDR3 size: 16 residues. Germline V gene data show CDR1 as LGHDT and CDR2 as YNNKEL (reference sequence). Here the CDR3 DNA reads TGTGCCAGCAGCCAAGTCGTCGGGAGGGGGAACTACGAGCAGTACTTC. Translated, it gives CASSQVVGRGNYEQYF.

V is TRBV6-2 or TRBV6-3 and J is TRBJ2-7; TRBD2 matches 12 bases. This CDR3 comprises 15 residues. The V gene end was trimmed by 5 bases and the J gene end by 3 bases; junction bases not matched to a gene: 5. Germline assignment: CDR1 MNHEY and CDR2 SVGEGT. CDR3 sequence: CASSAGLAGYYEQYF. For the CDR3, the DNA is TGTGCCAGCAGTGCGGGACTAGCGGGTTACTACGAGCAGTACTTC.

This clonotype was observed a few times. Being one base from a much bigger clone, this may be a read error. This chain joins TRBV7-9 and TRBJ2-5, with 7 bases lining up with TRBD2. TRBJ2-1 matches the DNA end more closely, so the J call is doubtful. CDR3 length: 13 amino acids. Germline CDR1 and CDR2: SEHNR and FQNEAQ (reference sequence). The CDR3 loop reads CARILRLAGEQFF. In DNA, the CDR3 is TGTGCCAGAATCCTACGACTAGCCGGTGAGCAGTTCTTC.

The chain employs TRBV20-1 and TRBJ2-5; the D call may be TRBD1 or TRBD2 (5 bases each). The germline gives CDR1 DFQATT, CDR2 SNEGSKA (reference sequence). This CDR3 region has 13 residues. Trimming stripped 1 base from V and 10 bases from J, with 16 bases between. CDR3 protein: CSARASGTHHQYF. The CDR3 bases are TGCAGTGCTAGAGCCTCCGGGACCCATCACCAGTACTTC.

In this sample, this clonotype turned up a few times. The gene calls are TRBV24-1 and TRBJ2-5, with 10 nucleotides matching TRBD2. The DNA matches TRBJ2-1 better at its end, which makes the J call doubtful. From germline, CDR1 is KGHDR and CDR2 SFDVKD. The CDR3 extends over 16 amino acids. The CDR3 reads CATSAPSGGTNNEQFF. As DNA, the CDR3 is TGTGCCACCAGTGCTCCTAGCGGGGGAACTAACAATGAGCAGTTCTTC.

V gene TRBV2 combines with J gene TRBJ2-5; D is unresolved. The J call is uncertain, as TRBJ2-1 better fits the DNA end. This CDR3 contains 11 residues. Germline CDR1 reads SNHLY; CDR2 reads FYNNEI. CDR3 nucleotide sequence: TGTGCCAGCAGAGTAGGTTATGAGCAGTTCTTC. Its translation: CASRVGYEQFF.

This chain links TRBV9 with TRBJ2-5; D ambiguous. The better agreement between TRBJ2-7 and the DNA end casts doubt on the J call. CDR1 is SGDLS, CDR2 YYNGEE, per germline. The CDR3 spans 12 residues. For the CDR3, the DNA is TGTGCCAGCAGCGTAGGGGTCAACGAGCAGTACTTC. Its translation is CASSVGVNEQYF.

The V and J genes are TRBV11-2 and TRBJ1-1; D perhaps matches TRBD1 (5 bases). V dropped 4 bases and J dropped 11 bases, with 14 bases sitting between them. Per the germline V gene, CDR1 is SGHAT and CDR2 is FQNNGV. This CDR3 contains 12 residues. The CDR3 sequence is CASSSPQGKAFF. Written as DNA, the CDR3 is TGTGCCAGCAGCTCCCCTCAGGGTAAGGCTTTCTTT.

This chain joins TRBV28 and TRBJ2-5, with D unclear. This CDR3 is 14 amino acids long. Between the trimmed V and J ends, which lost 5 bases and 4 bases, there was a span of 14 bases. Germline values: CDR1 MDHEN, CDR2 SYDVKM. The CDR3: CASSIVRQAETQYF. CDR3 DNA sequence: TGTGCCAGCAGTATAGTCCGGCAGGCAGAGACCCAGTACTTC.

The chain is built from TRBV29-1 and TRBJ2-5; TRBD2 might be the D (5 bases). The J call may be in error: the DNA end matches TRBJ2-7 better. Germline assignment: CDR1 SQVTM and CDR2 ANQGSEA. This CDR3 contains 13 residues. The CDR3 region is CSVGRAELYEQYF. In DNA, the CDR3 is TGCAGCGTTGGGCGGGCAGAACTCTACGAGCAGTACTTC.

The gene calls are TRBV29-1 and TRBJ2-7; 10 nucleotides line up with TRBD1. The CDR3 consists of 17 residues. J was trimmed by 5 bases and V by 2 bases; bases with no gene match: 15. Looked up from germline, CDR1 is SQVTM and CDR2 is ANQGSEA. The CDR3 reads CSVEFTSPGQGWNEQYF. For the CDR3, the DNA is TGCAGCGTTGAATTTACTAGTCCGGGACAGGGGTGGAACGAGCAGTACTTC.

This clonotype occurred a few times. The J gene is TRBJ2-1, the V gene TRBV28; TRBD2 matches 15 bases. V dropped 5 bases and J dropped 8; count of bases not matched to a gene: 10. The CDR3 runs 17 residues. Germline V gene sequence: CDR1 MDHEN, CDR2 SYDVKM. CDR3 protein: CASSPRTSGRAVHEQFF. The DNA of the CDR3 is TGTGCCAGCAGTCCGCGGACTAGCGGGAGGGCAGTGCATGAGCAGTTCTTC.

This chain joins TRBV5-1 and TRBJ2-1, with TRBD1 matching 7 bases. The V gene end was trimmed by 4 bases and the J gene end by 9 bases; junction bases not matched to a gene: 7. This CDR3 has 13 residues. Germline CDR1 is SGHRS and CDR2 is YFSETQ. The CDR3 coding sequence is TGCGCCAGCAGCGATACAGGGGAAAGTGAGCAGTTCTTC. It yields the protein CASSDTGESEQFF. Full variable domain (remainder filled in from reference TRBV5-1 and TRBJ2-1): KAGVTQTPRYLIKTRGQQVTLSCSPISGHRSVSWYQQTPGQGLQFLFEYFSETQRNKGNFPGRFSGRQFSNSRSEMNVSTLELGDSALYLCASSDTGESEQFFGPGTRLTVL.

In nucleotides, the CDR3 is TGTGCTTTACAGGGGTATGGGGAGACCCAGTACTTC. Amino acid sequence: CALQGYGETQYF. V gene TRBV7-9 combines with J gene TRBJ2-5; 7 positions match TRBD1. CDR1 and CDR2 (germline): SEHNR, FQNEAQ (reference sequence). The CDR3 consists of 12 residues.

The rearrangement joins TRBV29-1 to TRBJ2-5; TRBD1 aligns across 10 bases. Germline V gene lookup returns CDR1 SQVTM and CDR2 ANQGSEA. The ends lost 4 bases at V and 4 bases at J; junction bases unmatched: 3. This CDR3 region has 13 residues. The CDR3 DNA reads as TGCAGCGTTGGGGACAGGGGAAGAGAGACCCAGTACTTC. Translation gives CSVGDRGRETQYF.

The rearrangement uses TRBV6-2 or TRBV6-3 and TRBJ2-5; 8 nucleotides match TRBD1. This CDR3 comprises 16 residues. Germline CDR1 reads MNHEY; CDR2 reads SVGEGT. V trimming: 0 bases; J trimming: 4 bases; junction bases outside the gene matches: 7. Here the CDR3 DNA reads TGTGCCAGCAGTTACTCCAAAGGGACAGGAATAGAGACCCAGTACTTC. Translating it yields CASSYSKGTGIETQYF.

V and J are TRBV7-2 and TRBJ1-2, with a possible D match to TRBD1 (6 bases). The ends were cut back, 1 base at V and 4 bases at J, with 10 bases in the middle. The germline CDR1 and CDR2 sequences are SGHTA and FQGNSA. The CDR3 covers 14 residues. The CDR3, as DNA: TGTGCCAGCAGCTTAGATCGGGGGGCCTATGGCTACACCTTC. This encodes CASSLDRGAYGYTF. Variable domain in full (rest from reference TRBV7-2 and TRBJ1-2): GAGVSQSPSNKVTEKGKDVELRCDPISGHTALYWYRQSLGQGLEFLIYFQGNSAPDKSGLPSDRFSAERTGGSVSTLTIQRTQQEDSAVYLCASSLDRGAYGYTFGSGTRLTVV.

As regards this clonotype: Compared with germline, one end of the junction differs, possibly owing to a read error. The rearrangement joins TRBV5-1 to TRBJ2-6; maybe TRBD1 (6 bases). Germline CDR1 SGHRS, CDR2 YFSETQ. This CDR3 has 14 residues. The CDR3 protein is CASSGQSGSNVLTF. In DNA, the CDR3 is TGCGCCAGCAGCGGACAGTCTGGGTCCAACGTCCTGACTTTC.

This clonotype was counted a few times. The chain joins TRBV7-9 to TRBJ1-4; a weak D match, TRBD1 (6 bases). This CDR3 spans 12 amino acids. In germline, CDR1 is SEHNR, CDR2 FQNEAQ (reference sequence). Trimming stripped 6 bases from V and 8 bases from J, with 10 bases between. In nucleotides, the CDR3 is TGTGCCAGCAGGGGGGCAGGAGAAAAACTGTTTTTT. Translated: CASRGAGEKLFF.

The chain recombines TRBV12-3 or TRBV12-4 with TRBJ2-1; D not resolved. The CDR3 runs 14 residues. V lost 2 bases and J 7 bases, leaving 12 bases between the germline ends. DNA of the CDR3: TGTGCCAGCAGTTTATATGCGGCGTCGAATGAGCAGTTCTTC. Its translation is CASSLYAASNEQFF.

This clonotype came up a few times. The V call is TRBV12-3 or TRBV12-4, the J call TRBJ2-7, with 9 bases fitting TRBD1. This CDR3 is 13 amino acids long. J was trimmed by 8 bases and V by 4 bases; bases with no gene match: 6. CDR3 bases: TGTGCCAGCAGTTCCGGGACAGGGAATCAGCAGTACTTC. This gives the protein CASSSGTGNQQYF.

The V gene is TRBV4-1, the J gene TRBJ2-7; D ambiguous. Trimming took off 4 bases at V and 6 bases at J, with 13 bases between the two ends. CDR3 length: 13 amino acids. Germline V CDR1 and CDR2: MGHRA, YSYEKL. The DNA of the CDR3 is TGCGCCAGCAGCCGATTGGTAGTCTCCGAGCAGTACTTC. This translates into CASSRLVVSEQYF.